These T cell receptor beta chains were read from a single sample in a study of human T cells and chemical hapten exposure. TCRdb recomputed calls from the RACE reads with MiXCR, one row per CDR3 protein. The sample gives 84,000 or so distinct CDR3 sequences, 10% to 13% of which show up once; 2% to 2.5% is in the top ten. The starting material was whole blood, obtained in connection with sensitization to the hapten diphenylcyclopropenone (DPC). These receptor sequences come from a woman aged 25 to 39 with alopecia areata. Some clones in this sample may be carry-over from other donors' samples. CDR3s include the opening cysteine and the closing phenylalanine or tryptophan. The D gene is left open where the match is weak. Clone size, where shown, is once, few, many, or a class for clones that have expanded.

>few|TRBJ2-1|TRBV21-1|-
TGTGCCAGCAGCGAGGACAGTCGCAATGAGCAGTTCTTC
CASSEDSRNEQFF
>many|TRBJ2-3|TRBV5-5|-
TGTGCCAGTTCTGGGATTACAGGTCCCCTCATCTCGGATACGCAGTATTTT
CASSGITGPLISDTQYF
>few|TRBJ1-2|TRBV6-2/TRBV6-3|TRBD1
TGTGCCAGCAGCCAGGACAGGGACTATGGCTACACCTTC
CASSQDRDYGYTF
>few|TRBJ2-7|TRBV18|-
TGTGCCAGCTCACCGGGGTCCCCGTGGTACGAGCAGTACTTC
CASSPGSPWYEQYF
>few|TRBJ2-1|TRBV10-3|-
TGTGCCCCGCCTTTGTGGGGAGTGTACAATGAGCAGTTCTTC
CAPPLWGVYNEQFF
>-|TRBJ2-7|TRBV14|-
TGTGCCAGCAGCCAAGGGGGGGCCCTAGAGCAGTACTTC
CASSQGGALEQYF
>many|TRBJ1-1|TRBV7-9|-
TGTGCCAGCAGCTCCCGGACGTATTCTGAAGCTTTCTTT
CASSSRTYSEAFF
>few|TRBJ2-5|TRBV4-1|-
TGCGCCAGCAGCCAAGAAGGGGCAGGGCAAGAGACCCAGTACTTC
CASSQEGAGQETQYF
>many|TRBJ2-1|TRBV6-2/TRBV6-3|-
TGTGCCAGCAGTTACAGCGCTAAAAGCTCCTACAATGAGCAGTTCTTC
CASSYSAKSSYNEQFF
>many|TRBJ2-3|TRBV18|-
TGTGCCAGCTCACTGGACATCTTGGGAAATACGCAGTATTTT
CASSLDILGNTQYF
>many|TRBJ2-3|TRBV5-1|-
TGCGCCAGCAGCTTGGGGGCTGGGGCATTCACAGATACGCAGTATTTT
CASSLGAGAFTDTQYF
>few|TRBJ2-1|TRBV20-1|TRBD2
TGCAGTGCTAGAGATTTACTAGCGGGAAACAATGAGCAGTTCTTC
CSARDLLAGNNEQFF